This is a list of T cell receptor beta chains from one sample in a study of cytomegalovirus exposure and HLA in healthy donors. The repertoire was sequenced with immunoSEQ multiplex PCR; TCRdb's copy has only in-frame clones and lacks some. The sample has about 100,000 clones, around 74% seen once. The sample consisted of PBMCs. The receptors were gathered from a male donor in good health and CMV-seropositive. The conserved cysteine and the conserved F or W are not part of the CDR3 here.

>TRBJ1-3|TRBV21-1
ASRTSQKTGIGNTIY
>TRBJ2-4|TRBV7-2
ASSLDPGGNIQY
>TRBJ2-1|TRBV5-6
ASSLGQLNEQF
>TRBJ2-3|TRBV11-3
ASSFLAGTDTQY
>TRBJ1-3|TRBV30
AWSDQNSGNTIY
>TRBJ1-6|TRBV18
ASSPGASGDSPLH
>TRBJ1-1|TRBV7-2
ASSLGWGQAF
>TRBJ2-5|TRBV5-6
ASSFFGQGQEETQY
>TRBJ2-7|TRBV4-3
ASSQDRGVAYEQY
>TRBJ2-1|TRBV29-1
SVAQGAYEQF
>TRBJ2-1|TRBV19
ASSILAGAGGSYNEQF
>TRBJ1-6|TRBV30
AWRATGTYNSPPH
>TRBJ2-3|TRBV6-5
ASSYRLGVGDTQY
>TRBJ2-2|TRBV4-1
ASSHPTGSDTGELF
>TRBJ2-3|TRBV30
AWRVGGDTQY
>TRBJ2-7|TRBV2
ASSETGASGEQY
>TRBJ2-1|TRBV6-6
ASTPGDLQF
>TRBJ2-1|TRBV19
ASSPWTDYLEQF
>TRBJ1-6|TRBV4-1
ASSQGRARGNSPLH
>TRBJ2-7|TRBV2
ASSLAGASYEQY
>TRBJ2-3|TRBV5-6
ASSLGGTGGGTQY
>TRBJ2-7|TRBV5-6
ASSVPDRGEYEQY
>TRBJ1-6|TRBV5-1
ASSLAGYSPLH
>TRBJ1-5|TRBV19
ASRRTTRLESQH
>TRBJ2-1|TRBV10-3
AISESSSSGGVNEQF
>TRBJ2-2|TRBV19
ASSIGGGASTGELF
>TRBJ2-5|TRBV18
ASSPDTGRETQY
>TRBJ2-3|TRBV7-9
ASSLGGNPTDTQY
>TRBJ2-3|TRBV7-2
ASSLLAGGSY
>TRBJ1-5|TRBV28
ASSFLDSGNQPQH
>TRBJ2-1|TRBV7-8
ASSLYSGGAYNEQF
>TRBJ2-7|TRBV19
ASSVWDSYEQY
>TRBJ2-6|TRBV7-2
ASSDRDRRSGANVLT
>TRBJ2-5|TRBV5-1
ASSWGGQLGGPKQETQY
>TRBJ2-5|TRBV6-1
ASSSPRETQY
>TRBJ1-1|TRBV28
ASSSYPWRSNTEAF
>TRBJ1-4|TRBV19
ASSTWPKEEKLF
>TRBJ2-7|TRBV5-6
ASSLGTGPYEQY
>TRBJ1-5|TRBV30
AWSPRGDSNQPQH